Listed below are T cell receptor beta chains from one sample, sequenced in a study of T cell responses to AZD1222 COVID-19 vaccine. Repertoires were generated with immunoSEQ multiplex PCR, while TCRdb's copy carries only in-frame clones and drops some. This sample has about 150,000 clones, with 90% to 95% found just once. The material was peripheral blood, obtained on day 0 of AZD1222 vaccination. Source of these receptors: an adult in good health. The CDR3 runs from the conserved cysteine through the conserved F or W. A D gene is named only where the DNA matches it firmly. Clone sizes are given selectively: once, few, many, or a class where the clone is expanded.

j_call d_call v_call clone_size cdr3_nt cdr3_aa
TRBJ1-5 TRBD1 TRBV12-5 - TGTGCTAGTGGTTTGGGACTGTCGGACAGGGGCAATCAGCCCCAGCATTTT CASGLGLSDRGNQPQHF
TRBJ1-6 - TRBV10-2 - TGCGCCAGCAGTGAAACAGCGATAAATTCACCCCTCCACTTT CASSETAINSPLHF
TRBJ2-3 TRBD2 TRBV28 - TGTGCCAGCAAAACGGGAGGGAGGAGCGGAGATACGCAGTATTTT CASKTGGRSGDTQYF
TRBJ1-3 TRBD1 TRBV14 - TGTGCCAGCAGACCGGGACAGGGCCACTTTTACTCTGGAAACACCATATATTTT CASRPGQGHFYSGNTIYF
TRBJ2-2 TRBD2 TRBV7-8 - TGTGCCAGCAGCTTAGTAACTAGCGGATTGATGGCCGGGGAGCTGTTTTTT CASSLVTSGLMAGELFF
TRBJ1-5 - TRBV10-3 - TGTGCCATCAGGGCAGGGGCAGGGCAGCCCCAGCATTTT CAIRAGAGQPQHF
TRBJ2-1 - TRBV20-1 - TGCAGTGCTAGTATCGATGAGCAGTTCTTC CSASIDEQFF
TRBJ1-2 TRBD1 TRBV5-1 - TGCGCCAGCAGTACCGGGACAGGGGTCTATGGCTACACCTTC CASSTGTGVYGYTF
TRBJ2-1 - TRBV12-3/TRBV12-4 - TGTGCCCTACAACGGGACAACAATGAGCAGTTCTTC CALQRDNNEQFF
TRBJ2-3 TRBD2 TRBV20-1 - TGCAGTGCTAGTGTTACCGTACCTTTAGCGGGAGGGAGGGATACGCAGTATTTT CSASVTVPLAGGRDTQYF
TRBJ1-1 TRBD1 TRBV7-2 - TGTGCCAGCAGCCCTGGGACAGGATGGAAAGCTTTCTTT CASSPGTGWKAFF
TRBJ1-1 - TRBV7-8 - TGTGCCAGCAGCCCATCCCAAGGGCTCGAAGCTTTCTTT CASSPSQGLEAFF
TRBJ1-5 TRBD1 TRBV27 - TGTGCCAGCAGCGCGTGGACAGGAGTGAATCAGCCCCAGCATTTT CASSAWTGVNQPQHF
TRBJ2-3 - TRBV5-1 - TGCGCCAGCAGCTTGGCCAGGATACTCCTTAGCACAGATACGCAGTATTTT CASSLARILLSTDTQYF
TRBJ2-1 - TRBV10-1 - TGCGCCAGTTCAGGGGCACGCGAGCAGTTCTTC CASSGAREQFF
TRBJ2-1 TRBD2 TRBV11-2 - TGTGCCAGCAGCTTACGGACGCGGGAGGGCGCCTACAATGAGCAGTTCTTC CASSLRTREGAYNEQFF
TRBJ2-7 - TRBV19 - TGTGCCAGTAGTACCATACTTACCGGGACCGCCTCTTACGAGCAGTACTTC CASSTILTGTASYEQYF
TRBJ1-1 - TRBV6-2/TRBV6-3 - TGTGCCAGCAGTTACGGACACAGGAGCAAAACGGGGGAAGCTTTCTTT CASSYGHRSKTGEAFF
TRBJ1-4 - TRBV5-1 - TGCGCCAGCAGCTCCCAGGGGGAAAAACTGTTTTTT CASSSQGEKLFF
TRBJ1-5 - TRBV12-2 - TGTGCAAGTCGCTTAATAGACAGCCTTAGCAATCAGCCCCAGCATTTT CASRLIDSLSNQPQHF
TRBJ1-2 - TRBV30 - TGTGCCTGGAGTGTACTTCCGCTTAACTATGGCTACACCTTC CAWSVLPLNYGYTF
TRBJ1-2 - TRBV27 - TGTGCCAGCAGTGGCGGGTATGGCTACACCTTC CASSGGYGYTF
TRBJ1-5 - TRBV6-5 - TGTGCCAGCAGCTTGGACCGGAATCAGCCCCAGCATTTT CASSLDRNQPQHF
TRBJ2-1 TRBD1 TRBV19 few TGTGCCAGTAGTCTAGGGACAGGGGGTGAGCAGTTCTTC CASSLGTGGEQFF
TRBJ2-5 - TRBV29-1 - TGCAGCGTGCAACAGGGTTCCCAAGAGACCCAGTACTTC CSVQQGSQETQYF
TRBJ2-5 TRBD2 TRBV9 - TGTGCCAGCAGCGTACAAGCGGGAGGCGGAGAGACCCAGTACTTC CASSVQAGGGETQYF
TRBJ2-7 - TRBV7-2 once TGTGCCAGCAGCCCCTCTACCGGGGTTTACGAGCAGTACTTC CASSPSTGVYEQYF
TRBJ1-5 TRBD1 TRBV2 - TGTGCCAGCAGTGCCCGGACAGGGGCAAATCAGCCCCAGCATTTT CASSARTGANQPQHF
TRBJ1-1 - TRBV27 - TGTGCCAGCAGTTTATCCCACGACAGGAACACTGAAGCTTTCTTT CASSLSHDRNTEAFF
TRBJ2-2 - TRBV19 - TGTGCCACATACAGGGGAGGGGTCACCGGGGAGCTGTTTTTT CATYRGGVTGELFF
TRBJ2-7 TRBD1 TRBV27 - TGTGCCAGCACGCAGCTGCTTTCCGGGACAGGGGGATATAACGAGCAGTACTTC CASTQLLSGTGGYNEQYF
TRBJ1-2 - TRBV2 few TGTGCCAGAGAGGACAGCTCGTTCTATGGCTACACCTTC CAREDSSFYGYTF
TRBJ1-2 - TRBV14 - TGTGCCAGCAGCCCGAGCAGACAGTTTGGCTACACCTTC CASSPSRQFGYTF
TRBJ1-5 TRBD1 TRBV19 - TGTGCCAGTAGTCCGCGGGACAGGGTCAATCAGCCCCAGCATTTT CASSPRDRVNQPQHF
TRBJ2-5 TRBD1 TRBV10-3 - TGTGCCATCAGTGAGGGAGACAGGGGCAGGGAGACCCAGTACTTC CAISEGDRGRETQYF
TRBJ1-6 - TRBV27 - TGTGCCAGCAGTTTGCTCGGTTCACCCCTCCACTTT CASSLLGSPLHF